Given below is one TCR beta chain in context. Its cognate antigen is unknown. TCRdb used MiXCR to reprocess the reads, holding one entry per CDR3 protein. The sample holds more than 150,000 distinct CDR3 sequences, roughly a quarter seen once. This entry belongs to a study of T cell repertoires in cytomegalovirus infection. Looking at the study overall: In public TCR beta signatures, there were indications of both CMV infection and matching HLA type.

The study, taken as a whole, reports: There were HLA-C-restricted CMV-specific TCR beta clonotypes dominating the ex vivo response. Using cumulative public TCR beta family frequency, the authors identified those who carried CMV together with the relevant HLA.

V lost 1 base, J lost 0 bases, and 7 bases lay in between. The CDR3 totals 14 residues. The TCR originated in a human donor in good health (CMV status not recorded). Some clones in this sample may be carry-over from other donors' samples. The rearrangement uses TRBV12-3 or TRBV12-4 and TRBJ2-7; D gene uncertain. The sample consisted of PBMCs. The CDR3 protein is CASSLGQTSYEQYF. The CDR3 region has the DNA TGTGCCAGCAGTTTAGGCCAGACCTCCTACGAGCAGTACTTC.